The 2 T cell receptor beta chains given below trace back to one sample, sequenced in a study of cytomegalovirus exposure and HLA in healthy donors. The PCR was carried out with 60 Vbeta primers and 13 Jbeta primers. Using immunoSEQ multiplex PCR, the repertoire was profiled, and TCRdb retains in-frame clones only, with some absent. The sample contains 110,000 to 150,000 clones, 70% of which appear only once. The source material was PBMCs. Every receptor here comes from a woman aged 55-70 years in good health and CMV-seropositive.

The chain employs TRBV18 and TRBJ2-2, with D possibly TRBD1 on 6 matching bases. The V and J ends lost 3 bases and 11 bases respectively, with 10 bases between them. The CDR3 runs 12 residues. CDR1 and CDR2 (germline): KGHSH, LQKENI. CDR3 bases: TGTGCCAGCTCACCCCGGGGACAAGAGCTGTTTTTT. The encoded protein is CASSPRGQELFF.

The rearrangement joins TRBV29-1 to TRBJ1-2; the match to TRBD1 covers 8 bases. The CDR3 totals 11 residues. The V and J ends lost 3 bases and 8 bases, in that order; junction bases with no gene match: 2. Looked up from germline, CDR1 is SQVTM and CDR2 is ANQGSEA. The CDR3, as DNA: TGCAGCGTTGAGGGACAGGCGGGCTACACCTTC. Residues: CSVEGQAGYTF. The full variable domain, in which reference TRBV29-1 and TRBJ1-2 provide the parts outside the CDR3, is SAVISQKPSRDICQRGTSLTIQCQVDSQVTMMFWYRQQPGQSLTLIATANQGSEATYESGFVIDKFPISRPNLTFSTLTVSNMSPEDSSIYLCSVEGQAGYTFGSGTRLTVV.